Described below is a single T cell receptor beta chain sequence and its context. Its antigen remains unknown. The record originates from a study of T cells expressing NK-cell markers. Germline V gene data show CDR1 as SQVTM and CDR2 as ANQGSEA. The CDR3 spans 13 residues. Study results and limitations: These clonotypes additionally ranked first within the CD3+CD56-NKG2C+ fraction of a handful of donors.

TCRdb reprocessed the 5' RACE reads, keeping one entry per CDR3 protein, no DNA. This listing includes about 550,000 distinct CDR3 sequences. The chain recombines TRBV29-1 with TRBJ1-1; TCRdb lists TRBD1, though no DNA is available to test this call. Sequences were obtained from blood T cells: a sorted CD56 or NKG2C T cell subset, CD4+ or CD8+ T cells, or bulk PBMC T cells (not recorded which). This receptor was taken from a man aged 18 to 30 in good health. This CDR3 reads CSVYRGLDTEAFF.